This TCR beta chain was sequenced during a study of T cell repertoires in ileal Crohn's disease. In the study overall: Median disease duration was nearly eight years; 35% to 45% smoked at surgery.

In germline, CDR1 is SGHVS, CDR2 FQNEAQ. This CDR3 contains 14 residues. V lost 2 bases and J lost 5; bases outside the gene matches: 4. Lamina propria lymphocytes from surgical specimens were isolated on a density gradient before sorting. Study results and limitations: Sorted CD8 T cells held more high-frequency clones than CD4.

In regard to this clone: Its specificity is not known.

Data came from immunoSEQ multiplex PCR; TCRdb stores just in-frame clones and leaves some out. The sample includes approximately 3,000 clones, 78% of them seen just once. Specimen: CD4+ T cells sorted from the ileum. The chain recombines TRBV7-8 with TRBJ1-2; 8 bases are a match to TRBD1. The sequence came from an adult with Crohn's disease. CDR3 residues: CASSLRDRLYGYTF. The CDR3 region has the DNA TGTGCCAGCAGCTTAAGGGACAGGCTATATGGCTACACCTTC.